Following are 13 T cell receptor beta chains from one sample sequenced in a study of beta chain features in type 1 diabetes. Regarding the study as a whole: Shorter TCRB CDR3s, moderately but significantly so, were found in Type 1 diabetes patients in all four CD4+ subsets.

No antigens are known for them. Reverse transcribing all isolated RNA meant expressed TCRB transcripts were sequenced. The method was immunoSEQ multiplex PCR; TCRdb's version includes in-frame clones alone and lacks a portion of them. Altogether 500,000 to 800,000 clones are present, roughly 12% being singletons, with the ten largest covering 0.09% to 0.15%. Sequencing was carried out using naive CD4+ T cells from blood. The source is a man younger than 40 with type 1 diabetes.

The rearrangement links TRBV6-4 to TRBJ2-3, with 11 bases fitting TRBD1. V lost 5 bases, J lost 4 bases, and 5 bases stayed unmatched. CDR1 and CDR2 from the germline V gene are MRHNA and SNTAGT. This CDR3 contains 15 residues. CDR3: CASSKDRGLADTQYF. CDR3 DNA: TGTGCCAGCAGTAAGGACAGGGGGCTTGCAGATACGCAGTATTTT.

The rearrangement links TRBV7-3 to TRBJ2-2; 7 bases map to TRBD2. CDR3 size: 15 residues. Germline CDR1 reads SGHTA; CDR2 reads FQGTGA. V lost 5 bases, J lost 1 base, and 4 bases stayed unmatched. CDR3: CASSPGTMNTGELFF. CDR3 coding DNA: TGTGCCAGCAGCCCAGGGACTATGAACACCGGGGAGCTGTTTTTT.

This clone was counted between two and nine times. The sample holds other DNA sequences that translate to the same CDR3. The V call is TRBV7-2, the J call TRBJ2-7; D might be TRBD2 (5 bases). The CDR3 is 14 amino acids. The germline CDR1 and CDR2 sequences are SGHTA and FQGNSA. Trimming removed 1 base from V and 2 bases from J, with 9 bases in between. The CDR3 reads CASSLEWRTYEQYF. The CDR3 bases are TGTGCCAGCAGCTTAGAATGGAGGACCTACGAGCAGTACTTC. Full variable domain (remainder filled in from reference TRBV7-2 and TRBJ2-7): GAGVSQSPSNKVTEKGKDVELRCDPISGHTALYWYRQSLGQGLEFLIYFQGNSAPDKSGLPSDRFSAERTGGSVSTLTIQRTQQEDSAVYLCASSLEWRTYEQYFGPGTRLTVT.

This CDR3 is CSAARGYTF. CDR3 in DNA: TGCAGTGCCGCGCGCGGCTACACCTTC. The rearrangement joins TRBV20-1 to TRBJ1-2; D unresolved. V was trimmed by 6 bases and J by 8 bases, leaving 7 bases between them. Germline V gene sequence: CDR1 DFQATT, CDR2 SNEGSKA (reference sequence). This CDR3 has 9 residues.

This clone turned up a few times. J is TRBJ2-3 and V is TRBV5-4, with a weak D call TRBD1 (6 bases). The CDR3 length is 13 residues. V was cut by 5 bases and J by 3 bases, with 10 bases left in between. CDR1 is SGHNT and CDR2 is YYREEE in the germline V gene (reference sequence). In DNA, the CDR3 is TGTGCCAGCAGAGGGGGTGGAACAGATACGCAGTATTTT. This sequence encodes CASRGGGTDTQYF.

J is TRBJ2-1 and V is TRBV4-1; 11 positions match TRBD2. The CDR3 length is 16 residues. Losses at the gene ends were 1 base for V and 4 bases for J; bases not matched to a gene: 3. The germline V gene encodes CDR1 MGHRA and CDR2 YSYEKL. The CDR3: CASSQGLAGKYNEQFF. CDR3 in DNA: TGCGCCAGCAGCCAAGGACTAGCGGGGAAATACAATGAGCAGTTCTTC.

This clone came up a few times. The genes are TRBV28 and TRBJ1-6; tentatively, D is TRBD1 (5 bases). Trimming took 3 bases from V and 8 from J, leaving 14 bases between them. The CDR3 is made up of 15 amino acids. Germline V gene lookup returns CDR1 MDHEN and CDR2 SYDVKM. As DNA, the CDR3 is TGTGCCAGCAGTTTGCCCGACAGAAGCTATTCACCCCTCCACTTT. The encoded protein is CASSLPDRSYSPLHF.

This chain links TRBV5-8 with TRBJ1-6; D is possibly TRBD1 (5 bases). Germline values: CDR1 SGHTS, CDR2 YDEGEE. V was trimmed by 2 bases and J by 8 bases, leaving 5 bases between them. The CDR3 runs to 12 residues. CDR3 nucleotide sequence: TGTGCCAGCAGCTTCAGGGATTCACCCCTCCACTTT. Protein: CASSFRDSPLHF.

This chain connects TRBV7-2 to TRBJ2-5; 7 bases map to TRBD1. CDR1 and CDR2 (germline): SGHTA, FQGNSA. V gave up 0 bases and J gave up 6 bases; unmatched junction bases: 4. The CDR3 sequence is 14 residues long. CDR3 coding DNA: TGTGCCAGCAGCTTAGCGGGGACAGCGAAGACCCAGTACTTC. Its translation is CASSLAGTAKTQYF.

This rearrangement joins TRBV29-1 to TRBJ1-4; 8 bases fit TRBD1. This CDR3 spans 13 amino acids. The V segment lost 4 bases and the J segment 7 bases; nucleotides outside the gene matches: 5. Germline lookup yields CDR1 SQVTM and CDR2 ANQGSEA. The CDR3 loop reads CSVGQGRAEKLFF. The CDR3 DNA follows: TGCAGCGTTGGACAGGGGAGGGCTGAAAAACTGTTTTTT.

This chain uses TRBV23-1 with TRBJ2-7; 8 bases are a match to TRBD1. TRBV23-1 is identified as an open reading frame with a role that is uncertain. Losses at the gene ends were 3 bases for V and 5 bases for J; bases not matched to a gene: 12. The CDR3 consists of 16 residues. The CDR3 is CASSHHKGQGADEQYF. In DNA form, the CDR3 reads TGCGCCAGCAGTCACCACAAAGGACAGGGCGCCGACGAGCAGTACTTC.

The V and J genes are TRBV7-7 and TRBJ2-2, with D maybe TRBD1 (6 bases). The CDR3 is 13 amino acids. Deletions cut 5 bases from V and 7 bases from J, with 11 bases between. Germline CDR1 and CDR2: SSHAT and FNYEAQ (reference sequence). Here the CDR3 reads CASSAGTFGELFF. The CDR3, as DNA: TGTGCCAGCAGCGCTGGGACATTCGGGGAGCTGTTTTTT.

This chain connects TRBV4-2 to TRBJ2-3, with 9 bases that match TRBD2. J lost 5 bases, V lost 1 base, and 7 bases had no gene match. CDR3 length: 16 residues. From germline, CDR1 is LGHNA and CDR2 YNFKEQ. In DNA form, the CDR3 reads TGTGCCAGCAGCCAAGGGGCTAGCGGGGTTGGAGATACGCAGTATTTT. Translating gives CASSQGASGVGDTQYF.